The T cell receptor beta chain under discussion was sequenced for a study of beta chain features in type 1 diabetes. TCRB transcripts that were expressed got sequenced, as all of the isolated RNA had been reverse transcribed. Some 3.6 million reads on average were seen across naive, central memory and regulatory T cell samples. Profiling relied on immunoSEQ multiplex PCR, and the TCRdb table lists in-frame clones only, not all of them. The sample contains 300,000 to 350,000 clones, roughly 14% of which appear only once. Study-level findings and limits: TCRB CDR3 length was moderately but significantly reduced in all four CD4+ subsets of Type 1 diabetes patients. The influence of HLA type on TCRB rearrangement stayed undetermined. In the patient group, naive, central memory and Treg TCRB repertoires seemed more alike than in the healthy donor group.

CDR1 is SGDLS, CDR2 YYNGEE, per germline. Trimming cost V 0 bases and J 4 bases; bases outside gene matches: 2. The CDR3 is 14 amino acids. This clone turned up a few times. No antigen is known for it. At the DNA level, this CDR3 is encoded by other sequences in the same sample as well. This clonotype was sampled from a woman between 18 and 29 years old with type 1 diabetes. The chain links TRBV9 to TRBJ2-3, with 7 bases fitting TRBD1. Sequencing was carried out using naive CD4+ T cells from blood. The CDR3 nucleotides are TGTGCCAGCAGCGTAGAGGGGGCCGCAGATACGCAGTATTTT. The encoded protein is CASSVEGAADTQYF.